Sequencing of this T cell receptor beta chain was carried out in a study of vaccination effects on CD4 cells after COVID-19. Only in-frame clones appear in the TCRdb table, and some are missing; sequencing was by immunoSEQ multiplex PCR. This repertoire shows roughly 15,000 clones, around 81% found once; its top ten account for around a sixth. As regards this clone: Its antigen remains unknown.

Ahead of sequencing, the ViraFEST assay grew antigen-specific CD4+ T cells using viral peptide pools. Culturing for about 9 days preceded CD4+ T cell isolation. The person acquired a PCR-confirmed SARS-CoV-2 infection between March and December 2020. It was two doses of either the BNT162b2 or mRNA-1273 vaccine that participants received. IL-2 at roughly 9.7 IU/ml and peptides at 8 to 10 ug/ml were added to cultured PBMC, more than 1.5 million per well. This CDR3 comprises 14 residues. The junction had 1 base not matched to a gene; V was cut back by 3 bases and J by 7 bases. The germline gives CDR1 KGHSH, CDR2 LQKENI.

The rearrangement joins TRBV18 to TRBJ1-6; 9 bases are a match to TRBD1. The specimen comprised CD4+ T cells from PBMCs cultured with SARS-CoV-2 spike peptides, sampled after COVID-19 vaccination. This sequence was found in a human donor who had a prior SARS-CoV-2 infection. In DNA form, the CDR3 reads TGTGCCAGCTCACCCACAGGGGGCAATTCACCCCTCCACTTT. Translation: CASSPTGGNSPLHF.